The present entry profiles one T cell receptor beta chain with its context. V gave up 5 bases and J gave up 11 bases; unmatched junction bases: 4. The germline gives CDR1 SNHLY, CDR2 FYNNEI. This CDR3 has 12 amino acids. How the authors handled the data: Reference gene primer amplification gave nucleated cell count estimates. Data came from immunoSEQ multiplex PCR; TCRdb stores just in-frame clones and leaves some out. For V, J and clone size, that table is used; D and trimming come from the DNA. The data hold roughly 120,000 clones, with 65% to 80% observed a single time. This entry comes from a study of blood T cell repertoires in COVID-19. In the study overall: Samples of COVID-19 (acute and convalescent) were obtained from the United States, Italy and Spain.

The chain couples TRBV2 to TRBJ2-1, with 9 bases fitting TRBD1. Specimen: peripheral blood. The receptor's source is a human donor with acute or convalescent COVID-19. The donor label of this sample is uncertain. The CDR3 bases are TGTGCCAGCAGTCAACAGGGGGCTAAGCAGTTCTTC. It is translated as CASSQQGAKQFF.